The clone carrying this T cell receptor beta chain was seen a handful of times. This entry is derived from a study of cytomegalovirus exposure and HLA in healthy donors. In the PCR, 60 Vbeta and 13 Jbeta primers were used. TCRdb's table, derived via immunoSEQ multiplex PCR, lists solely in-frame clones and lacks some. The table includes about 160,000 clones, about 83% detected once. Germline V gene data show CDR1 as SGHRS and CDR2 as YFSETQ. CDR3 length equals 14 residues. V lost 0 bases, J lost 0 bases, and 5 bases lay in between. The J gene is TRBJ2-3, the V gene TRBV5-1; D gene ambiguous. Material: PBMCs. The sequence came from a woman in her thirties in good health and CMV-seronegative. DNA of the CDR3: TGCGCCAGCAGCTTGGCCACTAGCACAGATACGCAGTATTTT. This translates into CASSLATSTDTQYF. Looking up the rest from reference TRBV5-1 and TRBJ2-3 gives the full variable domain: KAGVTQTPRYLIKTRGQQVTLSCSPISGHRSVSWYQQTPGQGLQFLFEYFSETQRNKGNFPGRFSGRQFSNSRSEMNVSTLELGDSALYLCASSLATSTDTQYFGPGTRLTVL.